This TCR beta chain was sequenced for a study of blood T cell repertoires in COVID-19. CDR1 and CDR2 (germline): SGHRS, YFSETQ. The CDR3 runs 16 residues. Trimming took off 0 bases at V and 4 bases at J, with 11 bases between the two ends. Authors' methods: The authors estimated nucleated cell counts from reference gene primer amplification. The table came from immunoSEQ multiplex PCR; TCRdb's copy has only in-frame clones and leaves some out. The D gene and trimming were derived from the DNA, and the V and J assignments and clone size from that table. The table shows some 240,000 clones, with approximately 88% occurring only once. Ages ranged from about 18 to 89 years, with residence in around 24 US areas. Cohorts were based on clinical histories the participants reported.

What was sequenced was PBMCs or T cells enriched from blood (not recorded which). The TCR was taken from a woman in her thirties or forties who had been exposed to COVID-19. The V call is TRBV5-1, the J call TRBJ2-6; TRBD1 might be the D (6 bases). The CDR3: CASSLAGAGGANVLTF. The DNA of the CDR3 is TGCGCCAGCAGCTTGGCAGGGGCTGGGGGGGCCAACGTCCTGACTTTC.